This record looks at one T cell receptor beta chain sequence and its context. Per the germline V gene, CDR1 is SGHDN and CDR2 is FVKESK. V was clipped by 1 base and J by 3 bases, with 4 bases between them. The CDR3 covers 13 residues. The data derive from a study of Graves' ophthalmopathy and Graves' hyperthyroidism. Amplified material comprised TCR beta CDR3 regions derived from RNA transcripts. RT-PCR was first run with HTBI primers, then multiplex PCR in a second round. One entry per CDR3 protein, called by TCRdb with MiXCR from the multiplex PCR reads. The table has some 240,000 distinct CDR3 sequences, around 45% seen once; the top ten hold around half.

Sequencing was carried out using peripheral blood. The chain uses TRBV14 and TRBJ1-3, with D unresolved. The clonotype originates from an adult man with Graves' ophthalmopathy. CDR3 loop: CASSQGVGNTIYF. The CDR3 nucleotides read TGTGCCAGCAGCCAAGGCGTTGGAAACACCATATATTTT.